Here is one TCR beta chain with its context. This clonotype showed up just a few times. The antigen this receptor binds is unknown. No clone much larger than this one lies a single base away; base qualities are absent. The data stem from a study of spatial heterogeneity in lung cancer (dated by TCRdb to the late 2010s). In terms of the full investigation: Beta-chain transcripts were consistently detected in greater numbers than alpha-chain transcripts, which likely reflected higher beta-chain transcript abundance. TCR alpha and beta repertoires were quantitatively compared across multiple tumor regions, matched nontumor lung and blood in non-small cell lung cancer. TCR repertoire features were related to nonsynonymous mutation counts determined by whole-exome sequencing of tumor tissue. In the raw uncorrected reads, each unique combination of TCR and UMI appeared more than ten times on average. Both alpha and beta chains were TCR-sequenced in samples taken at surgery, namely 220 tumor regions, 62 to 70 matched nontumor lung samples and a few dozen PBMC samples. The full study reports these points: Additional single-cell paired TCR alpha and beta sequencing was considered necessary to confirm, at a functional level, the hypothesis that regional TCRs recognize regional mutations. Ubiquitous expanded tumor TCRs showed up in blood more often at tumor resection than at routine follow-up.

Libraries were built with 5' RACE. Sequencing was performed on a NextSeq 500. To allow correction of PCR and sequencing errors, the TCR library protocol tagged every TCR cDNA molecule with a unique molecular identifier. The study's own analysis went as follows. TCR identification, UMI-based error correction and CDR3 extraction were all carried out with Decombinator tools. Expanded TCRs were defined as those above a frequency of 2 per 1,000, corresponding to the top 1% of the tumor frequency distribution. Renyi diversity was computed with the R vegan package after each repertoire had been subsampled 100 times to 5,000 TCRs. CDR3 similarity networks were constructed using string-kernel similarity of amino acid triplets, with links drawn between CDR3s whose pairwise similarity was above 0.82. TCRdb itself trimmed the public reads at Q25 with fastp, ran MiXCR and retained productive beta chains. Rows merge per CDR3 protein into single entries with the most common DNA and genes. TCRdb's processing, not the authors' own work, is the source of the V and J calls. For this sample the table gives more than 80,000 distinct CDR3 sequences, of which approximately 12% were detected only once. In total, the top ten clones hold over 40% of the sample.

The CDR3 numbers 14 residues from cysteine through phenylalanine. The sequence is cut down to CDR3 DNA, 42 bases in frame from base 1. Cut back by 10 bases and 4 bases, the V and J ends lie 20 bases apart. The germline V gene (reference sequence) provides CDR1 MNHNY and CDR2 SVGAGI. The sample's time point label, in plain terms: sample taken at primary tumor resection. Whole RNA extracted from tumor and nontumor lung tissue, or from cryopreserved PBMC samples, was used for TCR sequencing without cell sorting. Samples were obtained from approximately 76 patients with early-stage, untreated non-small cell lung cancer from the lung TRACERx cohort. Only patients with enough RNA available from two or more tumor regions were chosen for TCR sequencing.

The V and J genes are TRBV6-6 and TRBJ2-7; perhaps TRBD1 is the D gene, with 6 bases matching. The TCR comes from a male donor with early-stage non-small cell lung cancer. The sample consisted of PBMCs, taken at surgery. The DNA sequence is as follows: TGTGCCACCCAACGCCAACAGGGAGTTTACGAGCAGTACTTC. This codes for CATQRQQGVYEQYF.